This T cell receptor beta chain was sequenced in a study of blood T cells in healthy people across ages. Study-wide points: Higher diversity, along with more naive CD4+ cells, distinguished long-lived donors from aged donors. There was no known CMV status for donors, so expanded clonotype changes were possibly confounded.

Notes on this clonotype: Its antigen is still unknown.

The authors ran a second PCR of roughly 6 to 11 cycles using a sample-barcoded 5' primer and a J-beta primer mix. In TCRdb, the 5' RACE reads were re-called with MiXCR into one record per CDR3 protein. This table has hundreds of thousands of distinct CDR3 sequences, around 42% appearing once. CDR3 length equals 14 residues. V was cut by 6 bases and J by 1 base, with 9 bases left in between. Germline loops: CDR1 MNHNS, CDR2 SASEGT. The sequence came from a man between 60 and 75 years old in good health. The sample taken for sequencing was blood. The chain uses TRBV6-1 and TRBJ2-2, with D unresolved. The CDR3 protein is CASRGIGNTGELFF. The CDR3 DNA reads as TGTGCCAGCAGGGGAATAGGGAACACCGGGGAGCTGTTTTTT.